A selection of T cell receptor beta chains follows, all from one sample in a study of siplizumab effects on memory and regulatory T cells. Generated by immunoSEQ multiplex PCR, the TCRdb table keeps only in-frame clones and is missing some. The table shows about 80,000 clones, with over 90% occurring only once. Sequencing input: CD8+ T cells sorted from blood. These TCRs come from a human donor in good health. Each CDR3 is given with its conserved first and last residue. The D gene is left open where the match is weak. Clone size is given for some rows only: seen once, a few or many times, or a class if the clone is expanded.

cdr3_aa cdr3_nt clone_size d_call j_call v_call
CASSSSGADYNEQFF TGTGCCAGCAGTTCTAGCGGGGCGGACTACAATGAGCAGTTCTTC - TRBD2 TRBJ2-1 TRBV11-1
CASSQLDRGGTDTQYF TGCGCCAGCAGCCAACTGGACAGGGGCGGCACAGATACGCAGTATTTT - TRBD1 TRBJ2-3 TRBV4-1
CASSPFSTGGLYNEQFF TGTGCCAGCTCACCCTTTTCGACAGGAGGATTGTACAATGAGCAGTTCTTC - - TRBJ2-1 TRBV18
CASSVAGGADTQYF TGCGCCAGCAGCGTTGCGGGAGGAGCAGATACGCAGTATTTT few TRBD2 TRBJ2-3 TRBV5-1
CASSFGVNQPQHF TGTGCCAGCAGTTTCGGAGTTAATCAGCCCCAGCATTTT - - TRBJ1-5 TRBV27
CASSHFDWNEQYF TGTGCCAGCAGCCACTTCGACTGGAACGAGCAGTACTTC - - TRBJ2-7 TRBV4-2
CASSWTANYGYTF TGTGCCAGTTCGTGGACGGCTAACTATGGCTACACCTTC - - TRBJ1-2 TRBV27
CSVVAVLTGELFF TGCAGCGTTGTAGCGGTACTCACCGGGGAGCTGTTTTTT - - TRBJ2-2 TRBV29-1
CASSRVWVSLADTQYF TGTGCCAGCAGCCGCGTGTGGGTTTCCCTCGCAGATACGCAGTATTTT - - TRBJ2-3 TRBV5-5
CASSDDRGINEQFF TGTGCCAGCTCAGATGACAGGGGAATTAATGAGCAGTTCTTC - TRBD1 TRBJ2-1 TRBV18
CASSDDRVNSPLHF TGTGCCAGCAGTGACGACAGGGTTAATTCACCCCTCCACTTT - TRBD1 TRBJ1-6 TRBV6-4
CASSAGQGAYGYTF TGTGCCAGCAGCGCCGGACAGGGGGCTTATGGCTACACCTTC - TRBD1 TRBJ1-2 TRBV9
CAKKMGLVAEAFF TGTGCCAAAAAAATGGGACTTGTCGCTGAAGCTTTCTTT - - TRBJ1-1 TRBV2
CASSLTPRDGTYNEQFF TGCGCCAGCAGCTTAACACCACGGGACGGTACCTACAATGAGCAGTTCTTC - - TRBJ2-1 TRBV5-1
CASSSGSGDPAYEQYF TGCGCCAGCAGCTCCGGGAGCGGGGACCCAGCCTACGAGCAGTACTTC - TRBD2 TRBJ2-7 TRBV5-1
CASSVVPSYEQYF TGTGCCAGCAGCGTAGTCCCCTCCTACGAGCAGTACTTC - - TRBJ2-7 TRBV9
CASSPGAQNTEAFF TGTGCCAGCAGCCCAGGGGCGCAGAACACTGAAGCTTTCTTT - - TRBJ1-1 TRBV7-6
CASSGGSRGTEAFF TGTGCCAGCAGCGGGGGGTCCCGGGGCACTGAAGCTTTCTTT - - TRBJ1-1 TRBV9
CATSRDYSLDTQYF TGTGCCACCAGCAGAGATTATTCCCTGGATACGCAGTATTTT - - TRBJ2-3 TRBV15
CASSLGPGNTIYF TGCGCCAGCAGCTTGGGTCCAGGAAACACCATATATTTT - - TRBJ1-3 TRBV5-1
CASSWDRGFDSNQPQHF TGTGCCAGCAGTTGGGACAGGGGGTTCGATAGCAATCAGCCCCAGCATTTT once TRBD1 TRBJ1-5 TRBV2
CASSPAFEGYGYTF TGTGCCAGCTCACCCGCCTTTGAGGGCTATGGCTACACCTTC - - TRBJ1-2 TRBV18
CASSEVGLAPYNEQFF TGTGCCAGCAGTGAAGTGGGGCTAGCGCCCTACAATGAGCAGTTCTTC once - TRBJ2-1 TRBV6-1
CASSFRGTQPQHF TGTGCCAGCAGTTTTAGGGGGACTCAGCCCCAGCATTTT - - TRBJ1-5 TRBV27
CASSVADRPATNEKLFF TGTGCCAGCAGCGTAGCCGACCGACCCGCAACTAATGAAAAACTGTTTTTT - - TRBJ1-4 TRBV9
CASSKGTEAFF TGTGCCAGTAGTAAAGGGACTGAAGCTTTCTTT - - TRBJ1-1 TRBV19
CASTGNNEQFF TGCGCCAGCACGGGGAACAATGAGCAGTTCTTC - - TRBJ2-1 TRBV5-1